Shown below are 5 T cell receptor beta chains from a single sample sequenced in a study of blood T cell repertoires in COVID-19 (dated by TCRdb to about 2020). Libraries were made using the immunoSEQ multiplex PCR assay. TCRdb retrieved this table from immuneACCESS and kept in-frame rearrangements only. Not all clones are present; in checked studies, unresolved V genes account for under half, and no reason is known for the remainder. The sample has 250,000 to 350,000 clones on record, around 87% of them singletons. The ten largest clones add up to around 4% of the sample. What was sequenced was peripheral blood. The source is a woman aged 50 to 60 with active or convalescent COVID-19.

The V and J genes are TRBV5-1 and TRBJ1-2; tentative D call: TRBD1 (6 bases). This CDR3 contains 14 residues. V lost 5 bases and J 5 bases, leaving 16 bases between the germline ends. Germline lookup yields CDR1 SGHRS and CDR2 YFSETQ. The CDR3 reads CASSLLDSEYGYTF. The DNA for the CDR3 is TGCGCCAGCAGTTTATTGGACAGTGAATATGGCTACACCTTC.

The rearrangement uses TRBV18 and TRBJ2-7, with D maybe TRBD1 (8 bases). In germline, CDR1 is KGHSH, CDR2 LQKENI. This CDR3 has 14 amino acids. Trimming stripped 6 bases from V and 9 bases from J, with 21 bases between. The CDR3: CASSPKDREGWQYF. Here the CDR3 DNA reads TGTGCCAGCTCCCCTAAGGACAGGGAGGGATGGCAGTACTTC.

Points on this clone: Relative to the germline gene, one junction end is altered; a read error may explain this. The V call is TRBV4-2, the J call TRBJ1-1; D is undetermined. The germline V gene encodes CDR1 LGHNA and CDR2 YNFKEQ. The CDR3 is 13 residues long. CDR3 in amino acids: CASSQAPTAELGF. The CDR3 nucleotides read TGTGCCAGCAGCCAGGCCCCAACGGCGGAATTAGGTTTT.

The CDR3 protein is CASRGTTGNTIYF. The CDR3 nucleotides read TGTGCCAGCAGGGGGACAACAGGAAACACCATATATTTT. The chain joins TRBV6-5 to TRBJ1-3; TRBD1 is a possible D gene (6 bases). V was trimmed by 6 bases and J by 4 bases, leaving 10 bases between them. Germline CDR1 is MNHEY and CDR2 is SVGAGI. The CDR3 runs to 13 residues.

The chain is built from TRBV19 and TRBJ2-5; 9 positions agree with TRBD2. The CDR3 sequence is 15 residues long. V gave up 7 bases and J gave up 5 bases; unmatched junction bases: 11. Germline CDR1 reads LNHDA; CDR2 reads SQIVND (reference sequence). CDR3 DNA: TGTGCCAGTAATTTCGCGGGAGGGCCCCGGGAGACCCAGTACTTC. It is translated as CASNFAGGPRETQYF.